Listed here are 7 T cell receptor beta chains from one sample, sequenced in a study of lymphopenia after photon versus proton radiotherapy. The assay was immunoSEQ multiplex PCR, and TCRdb's table has in-frame clones only and misses some. The table records 70,000 or so clones, 85% to 95% of them present only once. The sequenced sample was peripheral blood, obtained from a patient treated with photon-based radiotherapy. The receptors here all came from a woman between 35 and 50 years old with cholangiocarcinoma.

The table lists this clone with a count of one. The V call is TRBV30, the J call TRBJ2-2; TRBD2 matches 10 bases. The CDR3 extends over 14 amino acids. Trimming removed 3 bases from V and 5 bases from J; junction bases left unmatched: 3. Germline V gene lookup returns CDR1 GTSNPN and CDR2 SVGIG (reference sequence). CDR3 sequence: CAWRLSGGTGELFF. CDR3 in DNA: TGTGCCTGGAGACTTAGCGGGGGGACCGGGGAGCTGTTTTTT.

The V gene is TRBV4-2, the J gene TRBJ2-3; possible D gene TRBD2, 5 bases. Trimming left V 0 bases short and J 1 base short, with 11 bases between. Per germline, CDR1 LGHNA and CDR2 YNFKEQ. This CDR3 region has 16 residues. CDR3: CASSQEAGPRTDTQYF. The CDR3 nucleotides read TGTGCCAGCAGCCAAGAGGCGGGCCCTCGCACAGATACGCAGTATTTT.

CDR3 region: CASSHRDSGANVLTF. CDR3 DNA: TGTGCCAGTAGTCACAGGGACTCTGGGGCCAACGTCCTGACTTTC. The gene calls are TRBV19 and TRBJ2-6; tentatively, D is TRBD1 (6 bases). V lost 5 bases to trimming and J lost 0 bases, with 8 bases between them. CDR3 length: 15 amino acids. Germline CDR1 is LNHDA and CDR2 is SQIVND (reference sequence).

The V call is TRBV19, the J call TRBJ2-2; D not resolved. The CDR3 spans 14 residues. The germline gives CDR1 LNHDA, CDR2 SQIVND (reference sequence). V lost 2 bases, J lost 1 base, and 5 bases lay in between. The CDR3 spells CASSINKNTGELFF. Written as DNA, the CDR3 is TGTGCCAGTAGTATAAACAAGAACACCGGGGAGCTGTTTTTT.

The V gene is TRBV6-4, the J gene TRBJ1-6; TRBD1 aligns across 12 bases. The CDR3 consists of 19 residues. CDR1 is MRHNA and CDR2 is SNTAGT in the germline V gene. After removal of 1 base from V and 7 bases from J, the junction contained 11 bases not matched to a gene. CDR3 nucleotides: TGTGCCAGCAGTGACTGGGGACAGGGGGCCGGCCCTGGGAATTCACCCCTCCACTTT. This translates into CASSDWGQGAGPGNSPLHF.

This clone is a singleton in its sample. The J gene is TRBJ2-1, the V gene TRBV28; TRBD1 agrees at 10 bases. Germline values: CDR1 MDHEN, CDR2 SYDVKM. V lost 5 bases to trimming and J lost 4 bases; unmatched junction nucleotides: 5. The CDR3 has 15 residues. Here the CDR3 DNA reads TGTGCCAGCAGTGAGACAGGGGGCCCATACAATGAGCAGTTCTTC. This translates into CASSETGGPYNEQFF.

Only a few counts were recorded for this clone. This sequence joins TRBV6-5 and TRBJ2-3; D possibly corresponds to TRBD2 (5 bases). The germline gives CDR1 MNHEY, CDR2 SVGAGI. V lost 5 bases and J 2 bases, leaving 11 bases between the germline ends. CDR3 size: 14 residues. The CDR3 nucleotides are TGTGCCAGCAGTCCCAGCGGAAACACAGATACGCAGTATTTT. It specifies CASSPSGNTDTQYF.